The entry that follows covers one T cell receptor beta chain sequence. The target antigen is unknown. This sample is drawn from a study of T-cell memory formation after mild COVID-19. The study, taken as a whole, reports: That cross-reactive memory joined was suggested by some responding clones appearing in pre-infection memory. Day 15 to 85 contractors were CD4/CD8 balanced; later expanders leaned CD4+. The study found contracting CD4+ clones mainly in CM and EM and contracting CD8+ clones in EMRA.

The CDR3 extends over 14 amino acids. The junction had 6 bases not matched to a gene; V was cut back by 0 bases and J by 8 bases. Germline assignment: CDR1 SGHRS and CDR2 YFSETQ. It was 5'RACE with constant-segment primers that produced the TCR alpha and TCR beta cDNA libraries, which carried sample barcodes and UMIs. TCRdb ran MiXCR on the 5' RACE reads and lists one entry per CDR3 protein. The table shows just over 350,000 distinct CDR3 sequences, with about 15% occurring only once. Sequenced material: PBMCs or a T cell subset sorted from them (not recorded which). This rearrangement joins TRBV5-1 to TRBJ1-2, with TRBD1 matching 8 bases. This receptor was identified in a man between 18 and 35 years old who had mild COVID-19 (a few samples of this study predate the infection). Cell type and time point are not known. The CDR3 coding sequence is TGCGCCAGCAGCTTGGAGGACAGGGATCTCGGCTACACCTTC. Translated: CASSLEDRDLGYTF.